These 25 T cell receptor beta chains were sequenced from one sample in a study of blood T cells in healthy people across ages (dated by TCRdb to between 2014 and 2017). The library was made by 5' RACE. Reads for this sample came from an Illumina HiSeq 2500. A second PCR of roughly 6 to 12 cycles was performed with a sample-barcoded 5' primer and a J-beta primer mix. Starting from the raw public reads, TCRdb applied fastp trimming at Q25, assembled clones with MiXCR and retained in-frame beta chains. Rows matching on CDR3 protein sequence are summarized as one entry with the most common DNA and genes. This sample gives around 1.5 million distinct CDR3 sequences in total; around 39% of them show up just once. The leading ten clones occupy 7% to 9.5% of the sample. Sequences were obtained from blood. The receptors originated from a woman under 30 in good health.

In this sample, this clonotype turned up a few times. The V call is TRBV12-3 or TRBV12-4, the J call TRBJ2-3; 7 nucleotides line up with TRBD2. The V segment lost 4 bases and the J segment 6 bases; nucleotides outside the gene matches: 10. The CDR3 extends over 15 amino acids. The CDR3 bases are TGTGCCAGCAGTTCAAGGACCCTGGGGGGGGATACGCAGTATTTT. It translates to CASSSRTLGGDTQYF.

The rearrangement joins TRBV18 to TRBJ2-1, with D perhaps given as TRBD1 or TRBD2 (5 bases each). Trimming took 11 bases from V and 7 from J, leaving 18 bases between them. The germline CDR1 and CDR2 sequences are KGHSH and LQKENI. CDR3 size: 13 residues. The CDR3: CAGYGGSSNEQFF. The CDR3 coding sequence is TGTGCCGGCTATGGGGGATCGAGTAATGAGCAGTTCTTC.

A few counts support this clonotype. This CDR3 is CSASSSSYNEQYF. The DNA for the CDR3 is TGCAGTGCTAGTTCTAGCTCCTACAATGAGCAGTACTTC. V is TRBV20-1 and J is TRBJ2-7, with D maybe TRBD2 (5 bases). This CDR3 spans 13 amino acids. The V gene lost 3 bases and the J gene lost 7 bases, with 16 bases spanning the gap. CDR1 DFQATT and CDR2 SNEGSKA come from the germline V gene (reference sequence).

CDR3 sequence (DNA): TGTGCCAGCAGCCAAAGCCAGCGGGTCTACAATGAGCAGTACTTC. It specifies CASSQSQRVYNEQYF. The V gene is TRBV4-2, the J gene TRBJ2-5; D possibly corresponds to TRBD2 (6 bases). Germline-derived CDR1 and CDR2 are LGHNA and YNFKEQ. This CDR3 has 15 amino acids. Trimming stripped 2 bases from V and 11 bases from J, with 21 bases between.

A remark on this clonotype: A much larger clone differs from this one at a single base, so this may be a read error. This chain connects TRBV14 to TRBJ2-7, with D maybe TRBD1 (6 bases). The V gene's germline CDR1 is SGHDN and CDR2 FVKESK. The V gene lost 3 bases and the J gene lost 0 bases, with 15 bases spanning the gap. The CDR3 is 16 residues long. This CDR3 reads CASSQIQGFSSYEQYF. The CDR3 region has the DNA TGTGCCAGCAGCCAGATTCAGGGGTTTAGCTCCTACGAGCAGTACTTC.

Only a few counts were recorded for this clonotype. Mismatch with germline at one junction end may stem from a read error. This chain joins TRBV6-6 and TRBJ2-3; 8 nucleotides line up with TRBD2. CDR1 MNHNY and CDR2 SVGAGI come from the germline V gene (reference sequence). This CDR3 contains 15 residues. The CDR3, as DNA: TGTTCCAGCAGCTTAGCGGGGTCGAGCACAGATACGCAGTATTTT. It is translated as CSSSLAGSSTDTQYF.

To note about this clonotype: It may be a read error: a sequence one base away is much more abundant. The V gene is TRBV7-2, the J gene TRBJ1-2, with 9 bases aligning to TRBD1. Germline V gives CDR1 SGHTA, CDR2 FQGNSA. V shed 2 bases and J 4 bases; nucleotides not matched to a gene: 20. This CDR3 contains 20 residues. The DNA for the CDR3 is TGTGCCAGCAGCTTACCTTCGAATCGGGACAGGGACGACCTAGGCTATGGCTACACCTTC. It encodes CASSLPSNRDRDDLGYGYTF. Variable domain in full (rest from reference TRBV7-2 and TRBJ1-2): GAGVSQSPSNKVTEKGKDVELRCDPISGHTALYWYRQSLGQGLEFLIYFQGNSAPDKSGLPSDRFSAERTGGSVSTLTIQRTQQEDSAVYLCASSLPSNRDRDDLGYGYTFGSGTRLTVV.

In regard to this clonotype: A read error may be the cause here, since a much bigger clone is one base away. This chain links TRBV20-1 with TRBJ2-1, with D possibly being TRBD1 (5 bases). Germline lookup yields CDR1 DFQATT and CDR2 SNEGSKA (reference sequence). The CDR3 runs 13 residues. In DNA form, the CDR3 reads TGCGGTGCCAGGGATAGCTCCTACAATGAGCAGTTCTTC. As protein: CGARDSSYNEQFF.

This clonotype has only a few counts. V gene TRBV20-1 combines with J gene TRBJ2-1, with D unclear. The CDR3 loop spans 15 amino acids. Trimming removed 7 bases at V and 5 bases at J, with 21 bases between. Germline CDR1 is DFQATT and CDR2 is SNEGSKA (reference sequence). CDR3 loop: CSVKKPGRQDNEQFF. Here the CDR3 DNA reads TGCAGTGTCAAGAAACCGGGCCGCCAAGACAATGAGCAGTTCTTC.

The V call is TRBV4-1, the J call TRBJ2-1, with unresolved D. CDR1 is MGHRA and CDR2 is YSYEKL in the germline V gene. The CDR3 runs 12 residues. Deletions cut 2 bases from V and 10 bases from J, with 9 bases between. The CDR3 is CASSQSHEEQFF. The CDR3 DNA reads as TGCGCCAGCAGCCAATCCCATGAGGAGCAGTTCTTC.

Only a few counts were recorded for this clonotype. Just one base apart from a much larger clone, this may be a read error. V is TRBV7-9 and J is TRBJ2-7; TRBD1 aligns across 10 bases. V was clipped by 5 bases and J by 5 bases; unmatched bases: 6. The CDR3 runs to 14 residues. Germline assignment: CDR1 SEHNR and CDR2 FQNEAQ (reference sequence). Here the CDR3 reads CASSPPGQGNEQYF. DNA of the CDR3: TGTGCCAGCAGCCCACCGGGACAGGGGAACGAGCAGTACTTC.

This clonotype was observed a handful of times. The V and J genes are TRBV13 and TRBJ1-2, with TRBD1 matching over 12 bases. Per the germline V gene, CDR1 is PRHDT and CDR2 is FYEKMQ (reference sequence). Trimming took 5 bases from V and 4 from J; bases not matched to a gene: 8. The CDR3 extends over 16 amino acids. The CDR3 DNA is TGTGCCAGCAGCCAACGGTCGGGACAGGGGGCCTATGGCTACACCTTC. It is translated as CASSQRSGQGAYGYTF.

In its sample, this clonotype was seen a few times. The chain couples TRBV20-1 to TRBJ2-1; tentative D call: TRBD2 (6 bases). The CDR3 covers 12 residues. V lost 4 bases and J 14 bases, leaving 18 bases between the germline ends. Germline V gives CDR1 DFQATT, CDR2 SNEGSKA (reference sequence). The CDR3, as DNA: TGCAGTGCTATCCAAGAGGGAGGTGGGAAGTTCTTC. It is translated as CSAIQEGGGKFF.

V usage is TRBV3-1 and J usage is TRBJ1-5, with D tentatively TRBD1 (5 bases). The CDR3 loop spans 14 amino acids. The germline gives CDR1 LGHDT, CDR2 YNNKEL (reference sequence). V lost 0 bases and J lost 4, with 7 bases in between. CDR3 in amino acids: CASSQEGRNQPQHF. The CDR3 DNA reads as TGTGCCAGCAGCCAAGAGGGGCGGAATCAGCCCCAGCATTTT. The complete variable domain, with remaining parts taken from reference TRBV3-1 and TRBJ1-5, reads DTAVSQTPKYLVTQMGNDKSIKCEQNLGHDTMYWYKQDSKKFLKIMFSYNNKELIINETVPNRFSPKSPDKAHLNLHINSLELGDSAVYFCASSQEGRNQPQHFGDGTRLSIL.

The chain is built from TRBV7-9 and TRBJ1-2, with a weak D call TRBD1 (5 bases). There are 13 residues in the CDR3. CDR1 and CDR2 from the germline V gene are SEHNR and FQNEAQ (reference sequence). The V gene lost 8 bases and the J gene lost 4 bases, with 14 bases spanning the gap. The CDR3 nucleotides read TGTGCCAGCCTCTCTTTGGACACCTATGGCTACACCTTC. It yields the protein CASLSLDTYGYTF.

The rearrangement joins TRBV12-3 or TRBV12-4 to TRBJ2-7, with 11 bases matching TRBD2. Losses at the gene ends were 5 bases for V and 0 bases for J; bases not matched to a gene: 3. The CDR3 loop spans 15 amino acids. CDR3 DNA: TGTGCCAGCAGTAAGGGGACTAGCGGCTCCTACGAGCAGTACTTC. As protein: CASSKGTSGSYEQYF.

The chain joins TRBV12-3 or TRBV12-4 to TRBJ1-1; D call uncertain. This CDR3 has 14 residues. V lost 4 bases and J 3 bases, leaving 12 bases between the germline ends. The CDR3 DNA reads TGTGCCAGCAGTTCCGCGGGTTTGGACACTGAAGCTTTCTTT. It translates to CASSSAGLDTEAFF.

The chain carries TRBV6-6 and TRBJ2-7, with 7 bases identical to TRBD1. With V trimmed by 0 bases and J by 1 base, 6 bases remained unmatched. The CDR3 contains 16 residues. Looked up from germline, CDR1 is MNHNY and CDR2 is SVGAGI (reference sequence). The DNA of the CDR3 is TGTGCCAGCAGTTACTCCACAGGGGACCATTCCTACGAGCAGTACTTC. Translated, it gives CASSYSTGDHSYEQYF.

A note on this clonotype: In this CDR3 the conserved last residue, phenylalanine or tryptophan, is missing, so a read error is likely. The rearrangement uses TRBV3-1 and TRBJ2-1; no firm D call. Deletions cut 0 bases from V and 6 bases from J, with 6 bases between. The CDR3 covers 13 residues. CDR1 LGHDT and CDR2 YNNKEL come from the germline V gene (reference sequence). The CDR3 here is CASSQETVNEQFL. The CDR3 coding sequence is TGTGCCAGCAGCCAAGAAACTGTCAATGAGCAGTTCTTG.

About this clonotype itself: This may stem from a read error, because a much larger clone lies one nucleotide away. V gene TRBV6-6 combines with J gene TRBJ2-1, with 8 bases matching TRBD2. Germline V gene data show CDR1 as MNHNY and CDR2 as SVGAGI (reference sequence). Trimming removed 7 bases from V and 7 bases from J; junction bases left unmatched: 3. This CDR3 is built from 12 residues. The CDR3: CASTPGGNEQFF. In DNA, the CDR3 is TGTGCCAGCACCCCGGGAGGGAATGAGCAGTTCTTC.

Comments on this clonotype: One end of the junction varies from germline; a read error may be responsible. The chain uses TRBV5-1 and TRBJ1-1; 7 nucleotides line up with TRBD1. The CDR3 is made up of 14 amino acids. Germline CDR1 SGHRS, CDR2 YFSETQ. The CDR3 region is CASSKRQGETETFF. The CDR3 DNA reads TGCGCCAGCAGCAAACGACAGGGTGAAACTGAAACTTTCTTT. The variable domain in full, with the rest retrieved from reference TRBV5-1 and TRBJ1-1, is KAGVTQTPRYLIKTRGQQVTLSCSPISGHRSVSWYQQTPGQGLQFLFEYFSETQRNKGNFPGRFSGRQFSNSRSEMNVSTLELGDSALYLCASSKRQGETETFFGQGTRLTVV.

Only a few counts were recorded for this clonotype. The rearrangement uses TRBV2 and TRBJ1-4, with unresolved D. Germline CDR1 is SNHLY and CDR2 is FYNNEI. Trimming cost V 4 bases and J 8 bases, with 14 bases left between them. The CDR3 extends over 14 amino acids. DNA of the CDR3: TGTGCCAGCAGTGGGAGGGAAGTTCGGGAAAAACTGTTTTTT. Its translation: CASSGREVREKLFF.

The chain employs TRBV7-2 and TRBJ2-1; D gene unclear. The V end was cut by 0 bases, the J end by 10 bases, with 16 bases between. The CDR3 consists of 15 residues. Germline-derived CDR1 and CDR2 are SGHTA and FQGNSA. In DNA, the CDR3 is TGTGCCAGCAGCTTAGCGGGCGCCTCTACGGACGAGCAGTTCTTC. This codes for CASSLAGASTDEQFF.

This clonotype was detected many times. The genes are TRBV7-3 and TRBJ1-5; D unresolved. The V end lost 5 bases, the J end lost 4 bases, and 9 bases lay between the germline ends. This CDR3 has 13 residues. Germline V CDR1 and CDR2: SGHTA, FQGTGA. CDR3 nucleotides: TGTGCCAGCAGCCCCGACGGGAATCAGCCCCAGCATTTT. It specifies CASSPDGNQPQHF. Supplemented by reference TRBV7-3 and TRBJ1-5, the full variable domain reads GAGVSQTPSNKVTEKGKYVELRCDPISGHTALYWYRQSLGQGPEFLIYFQGTGAADDSGLPNDRFFAVRPEGSVSTLKIQRTERGDSAVYLCASSPDGNQPQHFGDGTRLSIL.

This chain uses TRBV6-6 with TRBJ1-2; 12 bases map to TRBD1. With V trimmed by 4 bases and J by 7 bases, 4 bases remained unmatched. The CDR3 is made up of 14 amino acids. CDR1 is MNHNY and CDR2 is SVGAGI in the germline V gene (reference sequence). The CDR3 region has the DNA TGTGCCAGCAGTTCCCGGGACAGGGGGCTTGGCTACACCTTC. This translates into CASSSRDRGLGYTF.